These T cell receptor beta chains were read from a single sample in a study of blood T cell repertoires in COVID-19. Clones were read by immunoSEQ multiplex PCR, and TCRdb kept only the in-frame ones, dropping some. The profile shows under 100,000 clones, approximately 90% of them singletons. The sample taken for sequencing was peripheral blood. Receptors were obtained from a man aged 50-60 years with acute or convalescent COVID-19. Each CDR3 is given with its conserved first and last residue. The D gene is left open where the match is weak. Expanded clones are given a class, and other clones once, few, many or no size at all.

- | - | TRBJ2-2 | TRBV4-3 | CASSQDRGTGELFF | TGCGCCAGCAGCCAAGATCGGGGAACCGGGGAGCTGTTTTTT
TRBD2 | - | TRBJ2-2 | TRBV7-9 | CASSSHGGLAGLGELFF | TGTGCCAGCAGCTCCCACGGGGGACTAGCGGGGCTCGGGGAGCTGTTTTTT
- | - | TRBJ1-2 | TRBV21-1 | CASSKELVGGVDGYTF | TGTGCCAGCAGCAAAGAGCTCGTAGGGGGGGTTGATGGCTACACCTTC
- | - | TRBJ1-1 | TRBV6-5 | CASSYSTGVNTEAFF | TGTGCCAGCAGTTACTCGACGGGGGTGAACACTGAAGCTTTCTTT
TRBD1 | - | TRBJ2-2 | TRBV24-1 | CATSRGYTGELFF | TGTGCCACCAGCAGGGGGTACACCGGGGAGCTGTTTTTT
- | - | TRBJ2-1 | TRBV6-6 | CASSFVVGRTYNEQFF | TGTGCCAGCAGTTTCGTCGTAGGGAGAACCTACAATGAGCAGTTCTTC
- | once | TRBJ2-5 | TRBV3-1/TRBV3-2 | CASSQDAGRETQYF | TGTGCCAGCAGCCAAGATGCTGGGAGGGAGACCCAGTACTTC
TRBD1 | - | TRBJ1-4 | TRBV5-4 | CASSFGRGLQEEKLFF | TGTGCCAGCAGCTTTGGCAGGGGGCTACAGGAGGAAAAACTGTTTTTT
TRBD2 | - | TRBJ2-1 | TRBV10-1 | CASSESRVAGDEQFF | TGCGCCAGCAGTGAGTCGAGGGTAGCGGGTGATGAGCAGTTCTTC
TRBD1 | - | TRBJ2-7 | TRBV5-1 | CASSLLSGQSYEQYF | TGCGCCAGCAGCTTGTTGTCGGGACAGTCTTACGAGCAGTACTTC
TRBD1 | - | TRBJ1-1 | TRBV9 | CASSVGLDRENTEAFF | TGTGCCAGCAGCGTAGGTTTGGACAGGGAGAACACTGAAGCTTTCTTT
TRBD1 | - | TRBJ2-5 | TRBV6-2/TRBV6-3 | CASSYPTGGAGETQYF | TGTGCCAGCAGTTACCCGACAGGGGGGGCCGGGGAGACCCAGTACTTC
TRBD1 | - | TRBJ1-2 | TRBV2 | CASSPNTGGYGYTF | TGTGCCTCCAGCCCCAATACAGGGGGGTATGGCTACACCTTC
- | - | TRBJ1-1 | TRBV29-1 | CSVDRAVGTEAFF | TGCAGCGTTGACAGGGCGGTGGGTACTGAAGCTTTCTTT
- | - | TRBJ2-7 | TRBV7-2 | CASSPELASDEQYF | TGTGCCAGCAGCCCGGAGCTAGCGAGCGACGAGCAGTACTTC
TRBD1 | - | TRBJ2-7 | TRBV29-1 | CSAGTEFYEQYF | TGCAGCGCCGGGACAGAGTTCTACGAGCAGTACTTC
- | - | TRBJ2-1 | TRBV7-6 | CASSLSLRGAGNEQFF | TGTGCCAGCAGCTTATCCCTCAGGGGAGCGGGGAATGAGCAGTTCTTC
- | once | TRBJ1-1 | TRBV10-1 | CASSVPGNTEAFF | TGCGCCAGCAGTGTCCCAGGGAACACTGAAGCTTTCTTT
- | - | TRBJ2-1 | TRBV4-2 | CASSQDISEQFF | TGTGCCAGCAGCCAAGACATTAGTGAGCAGTTCTTC
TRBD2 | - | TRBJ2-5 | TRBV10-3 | CAIRGAGGETQYF | TGTGCCATCAGGGGAGCGGGAGGGGAGACCCAGTACTTC
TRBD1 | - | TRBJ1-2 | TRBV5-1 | CASSILQGFYGYTF | TGCGCCAGCAGCATACTACAGGGGTTCTATGGCTACACCTTC
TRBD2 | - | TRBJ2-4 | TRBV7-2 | CASSLVPREIPKNIQYF | TGTGCCAGCAGCTTAGTGCCGCGGGAGATACCCAAAAACATTCAGTACTTC
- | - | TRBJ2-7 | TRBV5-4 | CASSSGQSFSYEQYF | TGTGCCAGCAGCTCTGGACAGTCCTTCTCCTACGAGCAGTACTTC
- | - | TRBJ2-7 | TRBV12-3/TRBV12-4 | CASSPLGSSKQYF | TGTGCCAGCAGCCCTCTCGGGAGTTCGAAGCAGTACTTC